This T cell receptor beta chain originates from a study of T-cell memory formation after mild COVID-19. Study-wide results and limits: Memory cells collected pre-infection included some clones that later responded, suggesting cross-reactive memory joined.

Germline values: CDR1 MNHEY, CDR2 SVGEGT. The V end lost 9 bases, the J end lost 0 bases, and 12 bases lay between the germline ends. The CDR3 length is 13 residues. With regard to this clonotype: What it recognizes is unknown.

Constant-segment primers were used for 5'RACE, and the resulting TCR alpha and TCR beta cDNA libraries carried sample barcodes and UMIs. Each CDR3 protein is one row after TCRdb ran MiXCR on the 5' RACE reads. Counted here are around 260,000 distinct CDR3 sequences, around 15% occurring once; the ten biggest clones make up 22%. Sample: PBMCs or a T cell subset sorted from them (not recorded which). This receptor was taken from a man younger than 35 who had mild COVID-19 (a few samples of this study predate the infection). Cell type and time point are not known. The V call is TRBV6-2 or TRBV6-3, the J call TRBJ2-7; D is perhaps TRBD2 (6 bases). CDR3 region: CASFGGTSYEQYF. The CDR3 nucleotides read TGTGCCAGTTTCGGGGGTACCTCCTACGAGCAGTACTTC.